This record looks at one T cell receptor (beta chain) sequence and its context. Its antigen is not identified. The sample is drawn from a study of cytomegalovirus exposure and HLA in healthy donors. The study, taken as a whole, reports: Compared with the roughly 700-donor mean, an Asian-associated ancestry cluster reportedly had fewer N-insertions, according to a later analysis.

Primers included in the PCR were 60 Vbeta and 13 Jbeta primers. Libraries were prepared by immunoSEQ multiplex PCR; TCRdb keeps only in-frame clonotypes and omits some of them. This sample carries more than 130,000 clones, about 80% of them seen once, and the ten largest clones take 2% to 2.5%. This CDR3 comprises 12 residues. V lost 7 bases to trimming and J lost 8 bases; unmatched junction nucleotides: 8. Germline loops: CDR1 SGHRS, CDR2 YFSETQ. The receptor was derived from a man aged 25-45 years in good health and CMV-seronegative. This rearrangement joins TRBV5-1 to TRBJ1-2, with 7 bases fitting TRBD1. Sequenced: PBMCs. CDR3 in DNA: TGCGCCAGCGGTTCGACAGGGTTCGGCTACACCTTC. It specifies CASGSTGFGYTF.